Below are 3 T cell receptor beta chains sequenced from a single sample in a study of regulatory T cells in long-lasting Graves disease. Time point here: newly diagnosed GD, antithyroid drugs for less than 3 months. From PBMCs, RNA was extracted and then used to make the TCR library. Researchers made TCR beta libraries by using iRepertoire HTBI primers and running Arm-PCR on CDR3 regions. TCRdb reprocessed the multiplex PCR reads with MiXCR, giving one entry per CDR3 protein. The sample has about 560,000 distinct CDR3 sequences, around 16% seen once. The same data also went into a second study, on T cells in Graves' hyperthyroidism and ophthalmopathy.

This sample comprised peripheral blood mononuclear cells (PBMCs), obtained at new diagnosis, from a patient treated with antithyroid drugs. These TCRs come from a man younger than 35 with Graves disease.

This sequence joins TRBV20-1 and TRBJ1-6, with 7 nucleotides matching TRBD1. Trimming cost V 0 bases and J 7 bases; bases outside gene matches: 9. This CDR3 comprises 16 residues. Germline V gives CDR1 DFQATT, CDR2 SNEGSKA (reference sequence). This chain's CDR3 is CSARDLYGQENSPLHF. CDR3 nucleotides: TGCAGTGCTAGAGATCTCTATGGACAGGAGAATTCACCCCTCCACTTT.

A word on this clonotype: A read error is the likely source, as a far larger clone sits one nucleotide away. The J gene is TRBJ2-1, the V gene TRBV11-2, with D possibly TRBD1 on 6 matching bases. Germline V gene data show CDR1 as SGHAT and CDR2 as FQNNGV. V was clipped by 1 base and J by 10 bases, with 26 bases between them. CDR3 length: 18 amino acids. CDR3 sequence reads: CASSLGRDTSRKTYEQFF. CDR3 DNA: TGTGCCAGCAGCTTAGGTCGGGACACCTCCCGCAAGACCTACGAGCAGTTCTTC.

This clonotype came up a few times. The chain recombines TRBV30 with TRBJ1-6; D not certain. The germline V gene encodes CDR1 GTSNPN and CDR2 SVGIG (reference sequence). V lost 0 bases and J 5 bases, leaving 8 bases between the germline ends. This CDR3 contains 14 residues. The CDR3 sequence: CAWSVTRNNSPLHF. CDR3 in DNA: TGTGCCTGGAGTGTTACCAGGAATAATTCACCCCTCCACTTT.